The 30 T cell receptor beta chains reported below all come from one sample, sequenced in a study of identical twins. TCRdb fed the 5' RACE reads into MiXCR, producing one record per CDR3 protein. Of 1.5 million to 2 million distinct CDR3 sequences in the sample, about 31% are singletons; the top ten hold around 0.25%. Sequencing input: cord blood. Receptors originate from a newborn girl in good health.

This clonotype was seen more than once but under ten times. The CDR3 sequence: CSARPSGDEQFF. In nucleotides, the CDR3 is TGCAGTGCTAGACCTAGCGGGGATGAGCAGTTCTTC. This chain connects TRBV20-1 to TRBJ2-1; TRBD2 matches 9 bases. J lost 8 bases, V lost 2 bases, and 1 base had no gene match. The CDR3 spans 12 residues. CDR1 and CDR2 (germline): DFQATT, SNEGSKA (reference sequence).

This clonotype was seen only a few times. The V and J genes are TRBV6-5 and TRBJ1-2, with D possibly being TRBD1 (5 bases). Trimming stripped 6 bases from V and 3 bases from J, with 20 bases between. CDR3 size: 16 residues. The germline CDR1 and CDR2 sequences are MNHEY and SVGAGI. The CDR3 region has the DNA TGTGCCAGCAGCTGGATGCCAGGGACTGCCGACTATGGCTACACCTTC. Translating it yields CASSWMPGTADYGYTF.

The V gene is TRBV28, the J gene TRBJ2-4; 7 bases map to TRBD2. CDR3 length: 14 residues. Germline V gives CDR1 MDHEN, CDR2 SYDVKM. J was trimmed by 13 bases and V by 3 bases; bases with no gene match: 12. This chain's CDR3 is CASSFGGSVGEQYF. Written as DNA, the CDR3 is TGTGCCAGCAGTTTCGGCGGGAGCGTCGGGGAGCAGTACTTC.

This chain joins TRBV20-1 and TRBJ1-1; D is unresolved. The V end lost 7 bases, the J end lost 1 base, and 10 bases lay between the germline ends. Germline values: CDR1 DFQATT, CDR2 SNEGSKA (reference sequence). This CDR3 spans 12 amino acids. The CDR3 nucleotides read TGCAGTGAAGCCTCAGGGAACACTGAAGCTTTCTTT. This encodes CSEASGNTEAFF.

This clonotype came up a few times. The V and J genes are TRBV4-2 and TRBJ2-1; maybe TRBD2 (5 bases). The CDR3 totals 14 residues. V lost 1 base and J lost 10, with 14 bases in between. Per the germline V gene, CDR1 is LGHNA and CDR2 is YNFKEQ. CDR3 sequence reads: CASSQGGLDREQFF. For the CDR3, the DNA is TGTGCCAGCAGCCAAGGTGGACTGGACCGGGAGCAGTTCTTC.

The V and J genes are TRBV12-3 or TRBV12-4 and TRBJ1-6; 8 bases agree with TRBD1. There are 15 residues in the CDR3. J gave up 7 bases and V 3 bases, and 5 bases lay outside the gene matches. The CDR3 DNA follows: TGTGCCAGCAGTTTGGTCAGGGGGCCAAATTCACCCCTCCACTTT. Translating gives CASSLVRGPNSPLHF.

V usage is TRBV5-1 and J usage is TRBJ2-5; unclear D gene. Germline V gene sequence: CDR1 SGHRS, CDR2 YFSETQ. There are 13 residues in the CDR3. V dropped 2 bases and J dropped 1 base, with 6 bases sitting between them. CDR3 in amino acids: CASSFTLQETQYF. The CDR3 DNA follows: TGCGCCAGCAGCTTCACTCTCCAAGAGACCCAGTACTTC.

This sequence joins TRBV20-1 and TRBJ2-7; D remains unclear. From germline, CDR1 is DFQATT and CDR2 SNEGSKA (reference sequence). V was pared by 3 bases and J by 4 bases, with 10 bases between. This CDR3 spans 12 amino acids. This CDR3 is CSASSRGYEQYF. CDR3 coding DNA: TGCAGTGCTAGCTCCCGCGGATACGAGCAGTACTTC.

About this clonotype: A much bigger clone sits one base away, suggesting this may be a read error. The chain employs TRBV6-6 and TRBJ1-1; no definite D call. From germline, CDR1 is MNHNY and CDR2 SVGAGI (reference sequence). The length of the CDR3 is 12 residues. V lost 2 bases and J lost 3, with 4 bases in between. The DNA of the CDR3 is TGTGCCAGCAGTTACGCGGACACTGAAGCTTTCTTT. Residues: CASSYADTEAFF.

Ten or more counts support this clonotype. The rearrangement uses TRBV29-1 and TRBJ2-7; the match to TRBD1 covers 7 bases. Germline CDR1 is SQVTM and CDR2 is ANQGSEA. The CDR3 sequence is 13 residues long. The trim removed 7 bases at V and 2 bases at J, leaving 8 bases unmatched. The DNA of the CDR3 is TGCAGCGCTACTCGACAGGGCCCCTACGAGCAGTACTTC. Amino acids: CSATRQGPYEQYF.

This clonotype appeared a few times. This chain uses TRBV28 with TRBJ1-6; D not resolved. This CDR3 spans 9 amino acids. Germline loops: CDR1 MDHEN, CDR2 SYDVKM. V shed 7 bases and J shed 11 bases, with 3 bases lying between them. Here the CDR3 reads CASTPPLHF. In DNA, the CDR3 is TGTGCCAGCACCCCACCCCTCCACTTT.

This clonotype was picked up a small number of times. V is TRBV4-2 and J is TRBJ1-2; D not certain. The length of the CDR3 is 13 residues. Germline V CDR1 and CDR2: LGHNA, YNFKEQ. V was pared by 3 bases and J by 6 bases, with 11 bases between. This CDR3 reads CASSHTPGDGYTF. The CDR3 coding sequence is TGTGCCAGCAGCCATACCCCCGGGGATGGCTACACCTTC.

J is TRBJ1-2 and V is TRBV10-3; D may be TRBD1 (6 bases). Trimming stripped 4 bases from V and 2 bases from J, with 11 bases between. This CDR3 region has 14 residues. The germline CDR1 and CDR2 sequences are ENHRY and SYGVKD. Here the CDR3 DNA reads TGTGCCATCAGTGTCGTAGGGGGAAACTATGGCTACACCTTC. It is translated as CAISVVGGNYGYTF.

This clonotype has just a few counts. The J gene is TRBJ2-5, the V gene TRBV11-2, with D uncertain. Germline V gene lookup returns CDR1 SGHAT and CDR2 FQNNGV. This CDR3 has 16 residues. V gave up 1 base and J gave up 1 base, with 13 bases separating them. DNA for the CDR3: TGTGCCAGCAGCTTAGGTCGTCGGGTCTTCCAAGAGACCCAGTACTTC. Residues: CASSLGRRVFQETQYF.

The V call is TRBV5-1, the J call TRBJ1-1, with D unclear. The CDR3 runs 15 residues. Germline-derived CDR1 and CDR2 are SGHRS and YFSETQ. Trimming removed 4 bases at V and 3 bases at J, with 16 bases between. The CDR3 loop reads CASSLVTQPDTEAFF. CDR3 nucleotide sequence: TGCGCCAGCAGCCTGGTGACCCAGCCGGACACTGAAGCTTTCTTT.

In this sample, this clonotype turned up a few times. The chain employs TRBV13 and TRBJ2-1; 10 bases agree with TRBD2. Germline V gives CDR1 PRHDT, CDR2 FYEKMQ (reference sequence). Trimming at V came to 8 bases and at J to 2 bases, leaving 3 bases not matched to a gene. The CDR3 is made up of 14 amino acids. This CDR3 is CASQAGGPYNEQFF. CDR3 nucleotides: TGTGCCAGCCAAGCGGGGGGGCCCTACAATGAGCAGTTCTTC.

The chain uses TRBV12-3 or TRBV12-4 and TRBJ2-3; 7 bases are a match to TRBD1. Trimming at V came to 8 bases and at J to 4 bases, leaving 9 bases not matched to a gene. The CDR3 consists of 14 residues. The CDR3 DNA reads TGTGCCAGCCGGCCTGCCGGGACAGCAGATACGCAGTATTTT. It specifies CASRPAGTADTQYF.

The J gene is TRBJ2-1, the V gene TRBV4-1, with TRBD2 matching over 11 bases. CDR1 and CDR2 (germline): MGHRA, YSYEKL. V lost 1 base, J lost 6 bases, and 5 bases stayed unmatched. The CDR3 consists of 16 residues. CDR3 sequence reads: CASSQVGSGRGNEQFF. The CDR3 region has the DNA TGCGCCAGCAGCCAAGTAGGTAGCGGGAGGGGCAATGAGCAGTTCTTC.

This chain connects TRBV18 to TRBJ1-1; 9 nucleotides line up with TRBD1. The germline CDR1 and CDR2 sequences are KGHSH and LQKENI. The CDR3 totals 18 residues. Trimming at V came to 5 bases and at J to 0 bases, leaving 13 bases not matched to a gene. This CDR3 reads CASSASTGGKGMNTEAFF. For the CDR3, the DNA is TGTGCCAGCTCAGCATCAACAGGGGGCAAAGGGATGAACACTGAAGCTTTCTTT.

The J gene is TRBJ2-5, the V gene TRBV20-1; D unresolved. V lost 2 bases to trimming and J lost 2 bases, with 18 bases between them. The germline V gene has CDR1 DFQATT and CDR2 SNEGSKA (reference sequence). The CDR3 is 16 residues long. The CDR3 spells CSARRWGTTGQETQYF. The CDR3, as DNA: TGCAGTGCTAGACGGTGGGGAACTACCGGACAAGAGACCCAGTACTTC.

This CDR3 reads CASSVRTGGDQPQHF. The CDR3 bases are TGTGCCAGCAGTGTCAGGACAGGGGGCGACCAGCCCCAGCATTTT. This chain uses TRBV2 with TRBJ1-5; 11 nucleotides match TRBD1. This CDR3 has 15 residues. V trimming: 4 bases; J trimming: 7 bases; junction bases outside the gene matches: 6. Germline V lookup: CDR1 SNHLY, CDR2 FYNNEI.

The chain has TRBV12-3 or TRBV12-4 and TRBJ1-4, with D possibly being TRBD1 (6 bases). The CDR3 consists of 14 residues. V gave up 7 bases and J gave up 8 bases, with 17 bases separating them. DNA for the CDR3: TGTGCCAGCACCCAAAGAGGGACACAGGAAAAACTGTTTTTT. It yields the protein CASTQRGTQEKLFF.

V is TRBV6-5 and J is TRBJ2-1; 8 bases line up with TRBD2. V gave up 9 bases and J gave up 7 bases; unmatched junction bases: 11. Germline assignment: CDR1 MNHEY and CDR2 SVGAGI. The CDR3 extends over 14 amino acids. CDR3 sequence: CASSPGGARNEQFF. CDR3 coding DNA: TGTGCCAGTTCCCCCGGGGGGGCGCGGAATGAGCAGTTCTTC.

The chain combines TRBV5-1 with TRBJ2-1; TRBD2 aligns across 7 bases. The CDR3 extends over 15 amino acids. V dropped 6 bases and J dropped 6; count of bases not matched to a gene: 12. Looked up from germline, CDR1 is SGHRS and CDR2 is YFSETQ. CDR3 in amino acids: CASIRDYLLGNEQFF. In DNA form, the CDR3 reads TGCGCCAGCATACGGGACTACCTCCTAGGCAATGAGCAGTTCTTC.

CDR3 region: CASSRQGGTNEKLFF. DNA for the CDR3: TGTGCCAGCAGCCGGCAGGGGGGGACTAATGAAAAACTGTTTTTT. The chain joins TRBV7-2 to TRBJ1-4; 7 nucleotides agree with TRBD1. Losses at the gene ends were 5 bases for V and 2 bases for J; bases not matched to a gene: 5. CDR1 and CDR2 from the germline V gene are SGHTA and FQGNSA. This CDR3 contains 15 residues.

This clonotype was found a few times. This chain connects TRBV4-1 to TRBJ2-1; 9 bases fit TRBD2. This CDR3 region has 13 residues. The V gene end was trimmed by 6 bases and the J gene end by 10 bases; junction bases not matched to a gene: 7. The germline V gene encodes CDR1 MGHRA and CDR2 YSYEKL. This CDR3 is CASSRLAEGEQFF. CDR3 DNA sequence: TGCGCCAGCAGTAGACTAGCGGAGGGCGAGCAGTTCTTC.

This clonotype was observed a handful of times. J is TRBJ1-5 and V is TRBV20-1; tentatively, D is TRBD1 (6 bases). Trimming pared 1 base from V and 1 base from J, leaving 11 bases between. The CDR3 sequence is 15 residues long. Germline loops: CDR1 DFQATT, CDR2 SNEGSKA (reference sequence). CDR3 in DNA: TGCAGTGCTAGAGCACAGGGTAGGAGCAATCAGCCCCAGCATTTT. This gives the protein CSARAQGRSNQPQHF.

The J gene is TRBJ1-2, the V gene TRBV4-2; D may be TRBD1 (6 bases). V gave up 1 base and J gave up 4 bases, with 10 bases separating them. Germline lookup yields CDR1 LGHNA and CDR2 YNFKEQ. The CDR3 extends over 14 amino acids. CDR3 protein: CASSQADRPYGYTF. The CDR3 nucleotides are TGTGCCAGCAGCCAAGCAGACAGGCCCTATGGCTACACCTTC.

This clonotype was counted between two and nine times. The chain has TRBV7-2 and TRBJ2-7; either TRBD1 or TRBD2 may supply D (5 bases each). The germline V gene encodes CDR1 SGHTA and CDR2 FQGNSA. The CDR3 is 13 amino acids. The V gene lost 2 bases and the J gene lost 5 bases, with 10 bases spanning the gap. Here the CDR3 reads CASSLYGTDEQYF. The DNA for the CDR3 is TGTGCCAGCAGCTTATACGGGACGGACGAGCAGTACTTC.

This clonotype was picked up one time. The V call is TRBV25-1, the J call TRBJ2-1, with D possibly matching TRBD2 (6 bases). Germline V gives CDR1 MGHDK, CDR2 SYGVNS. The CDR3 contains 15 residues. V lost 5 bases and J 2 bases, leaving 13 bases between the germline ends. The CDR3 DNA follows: TGTGCCAGCAGTCAACGGGGGTGGGCCTACAATGAGCAGTTCTTC. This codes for CASSQRGWAYNEQFF.